The 4 T cell receptor beta chains in this list originate from one sample, sequenced in a study of T cells in Graves' hyperthyroidism and ophthalmopathy. The source material, RNA transcripts, was used to amplify TCR beta CDR3 regions. RT-PCR in the first round (using the HTBI primer set) targeted the TCR CDR3. Using its own MiXCR run on the multiplex PCR reads, TCRdb lists one record per CDR3 protein. The sample includes hundreds of thousands of distinct CDR3 sequences, about 15% of them seen just once. The sequenced sample consisted of blood. The origin of the receptors is a middle-aged woman with Graves' ophthalmopathy.

This clonotype has at least ten counts. This rearrangement joins TRBV12-3 or TRBV12-4 to TRBJ1-1, with TRBD1 as a possible D gene (5 bases). The germline V and J ends were trimmed by 7 bases and 2 bases, with 14 bases remaining between them. CDR3 length: 14 amino acids. CDR3 region: CASTPGTFNTEAFF. DNA of the CDR3: TGTGCCAGCACCCCGGGGACTTTTAACACTGAAGCTTTCTTT.

This clonotype has ten or more counts. V is TRBV4-1 and J is TRBJ2-7; D possibly corresponds to TRBD2 (6 bases). This CDR3 has 14 residues. Trimming took 1 base from V and 2 from J, leaving 9 bases between them. Germline values: CDR1 MGHRA, CDR2 YSYEKL. The CDR3 spells CASSQAEGTYEQYF. The CDR3 DNA reads as TGCGCCAGCAGCCAAGCGGAGGGGACCTACGAGCAGTACTTC.

This clonotype has ten or more counts. The rearrangement links TRBV28 to TRBJ2-5; the match to TRBD1 covers 7 bases. Unmatched junction bases numbered 4, after V lost 5 bases and J lost 1 base. CDR3 length: 14 residues. Germline V gene lookup returns CDR1 MDHEN and CDR2 SYDVKM. CDR3 sequence reads: CASSTGTAQETQYF. The CDR3 bases are TGTGCCAGCAGTACAGGGACAGCCCAAGAGACCCAGTACTTC. Using reference TRBV28 and TRBJ2-5 for the parts outside the CDR3, the full variable domain is DVKVTQSSRYLVKRTGEKVFLECVQDMDHENMFWYRQDPGLGLRLIYFSYDVKMKEKGDIPEGYSVSREKKERFSLILESASTNQTSMYLCASSTGTAQETQYFGPGTRLLVL.

The V and J genes are TRBV2 and TRBJ2-2, with D uncertain. The germline V and J ends were trimmed by 5 bases and 4 bases, with 14 bases remaining between them. Looked up from germline, CDR1 is SNHLY and CDR2 is FYNNEI. The length of the CDR3 is 15 residues. Here the CDR3 reads CASSFAGVSTGELFF. CDR3 nucleotide sequence: TGTGCCAGCAGTTTCGCTGGGGTTAGCACCGGGGAGCTGTTTTTT.